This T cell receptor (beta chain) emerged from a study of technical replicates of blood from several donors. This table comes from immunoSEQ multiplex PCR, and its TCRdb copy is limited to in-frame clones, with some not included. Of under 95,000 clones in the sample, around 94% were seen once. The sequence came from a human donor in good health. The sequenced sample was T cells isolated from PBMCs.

The CDR3 protein is CASSFRQGSRSPLHF. CDR3 DNA: TGTGCCAGCAGCTTCAGGCAGGGCTCTAGGTCACCCCTCCACTTT. This chain uses TRBV5-6 with TRBJ1-6; D possibly corresponds to TRBD1 (5 bases). This CDR3 has 15 amino acids. The germline V gene has CDR1 SGHDT and CDR2 YYEEEE. With 2 bases removed from V and 10 bases from J, the gap between germline ends came to 16 bases.